This T cell receptor beta chain was documented in a study of blood T cell repertoires in COVID-19. The CDR3 contains 18 residues. Losses at the gene ends were 2 bases for V and 6 bases for J; bases not matched to a gene: 16. Looked up from germline, CDR1 is LNHNV and CDR2 is YYDKDF (reference sequence). This clone was counted between two and nine times. Clones were sequenced by immunoSEQ multiplex PCR, and TCRdb holds only the in-frame ones, with some missing. The table shows under 75,000 clones, with almost 85% occurring only once. The specimen was peripheral blood. The genes are TRBV15 and TRBJ2-3, with TRBD2 matching over 8 bases. The receptor was derived from a man between 60 and 75 years old with COVID-19, enrolled during active disease. The CDR3 sequence: CATSRRPSSRGGPDTQYF. DNA of the CDR3: TGTGCCACCAGCAGAAGGCCCTCATCACGGGGGGGCCCTGATACGCAGTATTTT.